A single sample is the source of the 31 T cell receptor beta chains below, sequenced in a study of neurological immune-mediated disorders. One entry per CDR3 protein, called by TCRdb with MiXCR from the 5' RACE reads. The sample records 36,000 or so distinct CDR3 sequences, 9% to 12% being singletons. Specimen: PBMCs. Receptors originate from a woman aged 30 to 39 with HTLV-1-associated myelopathy (HAM/TSP).

This clonotype was observed at least ten times. One end of the junction varies from germline; a read error may be responsible. The CDR3 loop reads CASSERRDRGNF. The CDR3 DNA reads as TGTGCCAGCAGTGAAAGAAGGGACAGGGGGAACTTC. The rearrangement links TRBV2 to TRBJ2-4; 11 bases are a match to TRBD1. CDR3 size: 12 residues. CDR1 and CDR2 from the germline V gene are SNHLY and FYNNEI.

CDR3 in amino acids: CSARGLADWTDTQYF. CDR3 bases: TGCAGTGCCCGGGGACTAGCGGATTGGACAGATACGCAGTATTTT. The chain employs TRBV20-1 and TRBJ2-3, with 11 bases lining up with TRBD2. Germline trimming cut 6 bases from V and 3 bases from J; bases unmatched to any gene: 8. The CDR3 length is 15 residues. The germline CDR1 and CDR2 sequences are DFQATT and SNEGSKA (reference sequence).

By frequency in the sample, this clonotype is medium-sized (0.01 to 0.1%). CDR3 in amino acids: CASSLMEAPLTF. The CDR3 nucleotides read TGTGCCAGCAGCTTGATGGAGGCCCCGTTGACTTTC. This sequence joins TRBV5-6 and TRBJ2-6; D is possibly TRBD2 (5 bases). From germline, CDR1 is SGHDT and CDR2 YYEEEE. This CDR3 spans 12 amino acids. V was trimmed by 1 base and J by 17 bases, leaving 13 bases between them.

This clonotype has at least ten counts. V and J are TRBV5-6 and TRBJ1-2; D not resolved. V dropped 1 base and J dropped 2 bases, with 15 bases sitting between them. The CDR3 loop spans 16 amino acids. Germline CDR1 reads SGHDT; CDR2 reads YYEEEE. The DNA of the CDR3 is TGTGCCAGCAGCTTGATTCTGTCTAATCTAAACTATGGCTACACCTTC. Protein sequence: CASSLILSNLNYGYTF. Complete variable domain (other parts from reference TRBV5-6 and TRBJ1-2): DAGVTQSPTHLIKTRGQQVTLRCSPKSGHDTVSWYQQALGQGPQFIFQYYEEEERQRGNFPDRFSGHQFPNYSSELNVNALLLGDSALYLCASSLILSNLNYGYTFGSGTRLTVV.

This clonotype came up many times. CDR3 region: CASSEAMAAYQETQYF. The DNA for the CDR3 is TGTGCCAGCAGTGAAGCAATGGCAGCTTACCAAGAGACCCAGTACTTC. The chain couples TRBV6-1 to TRBJ2-5; no definite D call. The CDR3 covers 16 residues. V was trimmed by 0 bases and J by 0 bases, leaving 11 bases between them. Germline CDR1 MNHNS, CDR2 SASEGT.

In this sample, this clonotype is medium-sized. This rearrangement joins TRBV5-1 to TRBJ1-3; D remains unclear. Trimming cost V 0 bases and J 4 bases, with 5 bases left between them. Germline CDR1 is SGHRS and CDR2 is YFSETQ. The CDR3 sequence is 13 residues long. CDR3 protein: CASSLGTGNTIYF. In DNA form, the CDR3 reads TGCGCCAGCAGCTTGGGGACGGGAAACACCATATATTTT.

The table lists this clonotype with many counts. This chain uses TRBV20-1 with TRBJ1-1; D might be TRBD1 (6 bases). The CDR3 consists of 16 residues. Trimming removed 3 bases at V and 0 bases at J, with 17 bases between. Germline V gene data show CDR1 as DFQATT and CDR2 as SNEGSKA (reference sequence). CDR3 region: CSASEKDSSMNTEAFF. The DNA for the CDR3 is TGCAGTGCTAGCGAAAAGGACAGCTCCATGAACACTGAAGCTTTCTTT.

The CDR3 region is CASRPRKGGTYGYTF. The CDR3 DNA is TGCGCCAGCAGACCCAGGAAAGGGGGCACCTATGGCTACACCTTC. The chain combines TRBV5-1 with TRBJ1-2; 7 nucleotides match TRBD1. CDR1 SGHRS and CDR2 YFSETQ come from the germline V gene. V was clipped by 5 bases and J by 4 bases; unmatched bases: 11. The CDR3 totals 15 residues.

Ten or more counts support this clonotype. This rearrangement joins TRBV27 to TRBJ2-1; possibly TRBD2 for D (5 bases). The V gene's germline CDR1 is MNHEY and CDR2 SMNVEV (reference sequence). The CDR3 totals 13 residues. Trimming cost V 1 base and J 8 bases, with 9 bases left between them. The chain's CDR3 is CASSLLSADEQFF. DNA of the CDR3: TGTGCCAGCAGTTTATTGTCAGCGGATGAGCAGTTCTTC.

About this clonotype: An end of the junction differs from the germline gene, which may be a read error. The chain uses TRBV5-5 and TRBJ2-4; 9 bases align to TRBD2. The CDR3 runs to 13 residues. From germline, CDR1 is SGHKS and CDR2 YYEKEE (reference sequence). CDR3 residues: CAISPGTSNIQYF. The DNA for the CDR3 is TGTGCCATCAGCCCCGGGACTAGCAACATTCAGTACTTC.

This clonotype has ten or more counts. The chain carries TRBV15 and TRBJ2-1; the match to TRBD2 covers 7 bases. J lost 5 bases, V lost 0 bases, and 7 bases had no gene match. The CDR3 has 16 residues. CDR1 LNHNV and CDR2 YYDKDF come from the germline V gene (reference sequence). DNA for the CDR3: TGTGCCACCAGCAGAGATCCAGCGGGAATAGACAATGAGCAGTTCTTC. Amino acids: CATSRDPAGIDNEQFF.

The sample holds many counts of this clonotype. The chain recombines TRBV20-1 with TRBJ2-3; no clear D gene. The CDR3 contains 13 residues. Trimming took off 3 bases at V and 4 bases at J, with 11 bases between the two ends. CDR1 and CDR2 from the germline V gene are DFQATT and SNEGSKA (reference sequence). CDR3 protein: CSASPLGSDTQYF. CDR3 bases: TGCAGTGCTAGCCCCTTGGGGTCAGATACGCAGTATTTT.

This clonotype occurred many times. This chain uses TRBV20-1 with TRBJ1-1, with D maybe TRBD1 (5 bases). In germline, CDR1 is DFQATT, CDR2 SNEGSKA (reference sequence). The CDR3 is 14 amino acids. Deletions cut 1 base from V and 6 bases from J, with 15 bases between. The CDR3 loop reads CSARAGGGFAEAFF. In DNA, the CDR3 is TGCAGTGCTAGAGCCGGGGGAGGGTTTGCTGAAGCTTTCTTT.

There are many counts of this clonotype. The V call is TRBV19, the J call TRBJ2-7; 8 nucleotides match TRBD1. The germline V gene has CDR1 LNHDA and CDR2 SQIVND (reference sequence). CDR3 length equals 16 residues. Trimming took 0 bases from V and 3 from J; bases not matched to a gene: 7. CDR3 DNA: TGTGCCAGTAGTATAGATGGACAGGGACGAGACTACGAGCAGTACTTC. Amino acid sequence: CASSIDGQGRDYEQYF.

This clonotype has a count of ten or more. V and J are TRBV21-1 and TRBJ1-3. TRBV21-1 is termed a pseudogene. CDR3 size: 17 residues. CDR3 bases: TGTGCCAGCAGCGCCCCACCTGGGGATCTAGCTGGAAACACCATATATTTT. It yields the protein CASSAPPGDLAGNTIYF.

This clonotype was seen ten or more times. The chain employs TRBV27 and TRBJ1-6; the D gene is possibly TRBD1 (5 bases). Deletions cut 6 bases from V and 7 bases from J, with 13 bases between. Germline CDR1 and CDR2: MNHEY and SMNVEV (reference sequence). CDR3 length equals 14 residues. The CDR3 reads CASREGLLNSPLHF. In nucleotides, the CDR3 is TGTGCCAGCAGAGAGGGACTCTTGAATTCACCCCTCCACTTT.

This clonotype was seen at least ten times. The J gene is TRBJ1-1, the V gene TRBV2, with D uncertain. From germline, CDR1 is SNHLY and CDR2 FYNNEI. This CDR3 spans 11 amino acids. Trimming cost V 7 bases and J 7 bases, with 10 bases left between them. DNA for the CDR3: TGTGCCAGCACTGCAAGCTTTGAAGCTTTCTTT. Amino acids: CASTASFEAFF. Combining the CDR3 with reference TRBV2 and TRBJ1-1 gives the whole variable domain EPEVTQTPSHQVTQMGQEVILRCVPISNHLYFYWYRQILGQKVEFLVSFYNNEISEKSEIFDDQFSVERPDGSNFTLKIRSTKLEDSAMYFCASTASFEAFFGQGTRLTVV.

This clonotype showed up many times. The rearrangement joins TRBV5-1 to TRBJ2-4; 7 nucleotides line up with TRBD2. The CDR3 contains 16 residues. Germline-derived CDR1 and CDR2 are SGHRS and YFSETQ. The V gene end was trimmed by 4 bases and the J gene end by 1 base; junction bases not matched to a gene: 8. In DNA, the CDR3 is TGCGCCAGCAGCGTTGGTCCGCGGGGGGCCAAAAACATTCAGTACTTC. It yields the protein CASSVGPRGAKNIQYF.

This clonotype is labeled as medium-sized (0.01 to 0.1%). The chain recombines TRBV9 with TRBJ2-5, with D possibly matching TRBD2 (6 bases). This CDR3 contains 12 residues. Germline CDR1 reads SGDLS; CDR2 reads YYNGEE. Trimming removed 4 bases from V and 5 bases from J, with 9 bases in between. The CDR3 bases are TGTGCCAGCAGCCAGCTAGCGGAGACCCAGTACTTC. Translated: CASSQLAETQYF.

This clonotype showed up many times. CDR3 nucleotide sequence: TGTGCCAGCAGTATATCCGGGGAGCTGTTTTTT. Its protein product is CASSISGELFF. This chain links TRBV6-2 or TRBV6-3 with TRBJ2-2; no reliable D call. The CDR3 is 11 residues long. Germline V gives CDR1 MNHEY, CDR2 SVGEGT. Trimming removed 5 bases from V and 6 bases from J, with 4 bases in between.

This clonotype was found many times. The chain recombines TRBV20-1 with TRBJ2-1; TRBD2 agrees at 9 bases. In germline, CDR1 is DFQATT, CDR2 SNEGSKA (reference sequence). V shed 0 bases, J shed 4 bases, and the junction held 4 bases outside the gene matches. The CDR3 consists of 15 residues. The CDR3 DNA reads as TGCAGTGCTAGAGATCGTAGCGGGGGATACAATGAGCAGTTCTTC. This sequence encodes CSARDRSGGYNEQFF.

V usage is TRBV18 and J usage is TRBJ2-7; TRBD2 aligns across 12 bases. V was pared by 3 bases and J by 5 bases, with 5 bases of the junction left unmatched. Per the germline V gene, CDR1 is KGHSH and CDR2 is LQKENI. The CDR3 consists of 15 residues. In DNA, the CDR3 is TGTGCCAGCTCACCCCTGACTAGCGGGGGCGACGAGCAGTACTTC. Its protein product is CASSPLTSGGDEQYF.

This clonotype was seen at least ten times. V usage is TRBV10-3 and J usage is TRBJ2-7; a possible D gene is TRBD2 (6 bases). Germline V gene sequence: CDR1 ENHRY, CDR2 SYGVKD. The CDR3 runs 16 residues. The germline V and J ends were trimmed by 2 bases and 4 bases, with 18 bases remaining between them. The DNA for the CDR3 is TGTGCCATCAGTGAGCCGACAGTAGGAGGGCATTACGAGCAGTACTTC. Amino acid sequence: CAISEPTVGGHYEQYF.

Ten or more counts support this clonotype. The J gene is TRBJ1-2, the V gene TRBV20-1; TRBD1 matches 9 bases. The CDR3 extends over 14 amino acids. V dropped 6 bases and J dropped 0; count of bases not matched to a gene: 5. The germline gives CDR1 DFQATT, CDR2 SNEGSKA (reference sequence). The CDR3 bases are TGCAGTGCCCCGGACAGGGGCGCTAACTATGGCTACACCTTC. Encoded protein: CSAPDRGANYGYTF.

This clonotype was seen ten or more times. The chain couples TRBV10-3 to TRBJ2-4, with 10 nucleotides matching TRBD1. V shed 0 bases and J 7 bases; nucleotides not matched to a gene: 6. This CDR3 contains 16 residues. CDR1 ENHRY and CDR2 SYGVKD come from the germline V gene. CDR3 sequence: CAISESPGTGENIQYF. CDR3 DNA: TGTGCCATCAGTGAGTCTCCCGGGACAGGGGAGAACATTCAGTACTTC.

The sample holds many counts of this clonotype. The chain carries TRBV5-1 and TRBJ2-3; TRBD1 agrees at 8 bases. The CDR3 is 16 amino acids. V lost 4 bases, J lost 3 bases, and 10 bases stayed unmatched. From germline, CDR1 is SGHRS and CDR2 YFSETQ. CDR3 DNA: TGCGCCAGCAGCCACGTCAGGGGGCAGAGGACAGATACGCAGTATTTT. Its protein product is CASSHVRGQRTDTQYF.

This clonotype appeared many times. A junction end diverges from the germline sequence, so it may reflect a read error. The gene calls are TRBV20-1 and TRBJ2-1, with D perhaps matching TRBD2 (6 bases). This CDR3 is built from 15 residues. The V gene's germline CDR1 is DFQATT and CDR2 SNEGSKA (reference sequence). CDR3 protein: CSARDVRESFNEQFF. CDR3 coding DNA: TGCAGTGCTAGAGATGTACGGGAGTCCTTCAATGAGCAGTTCTTC.

This clonotype came up many times. The chain carries TRBV5-5 and TRBJ1-5, with D unresolved. The germline V gene has CDR1 SGHKS and CDR2 YYEKEE (reference sequence). This CDR3 comprises 14 residues. Between the trimmed V and J ends, which lost 4 bases and 3 bases, there was a span of 11 bases. The CDR3 here is CASSSRRDNQPQHF. CDR3 DNA: TGTGCCAGCAGCAGCCGACGGGACAATCAGCCCCAGCATTTT.

Ten or more counts support this clonotype. V and J are TRBV5-1 and TRBJ2-3; 9 nucleotides match TRBD1. CDR1 is SGHRS, CDR2 YFSETQ, per germline. This CDR3 spans 15 amino acids. The V segment lost 1 base and the J segment 3 bases; nucleotides outside the gene matches: 3. CDR3 residues: CASSLWDRDTDTQYF. The CDR3 DNA follows: TGCGCCAGCAGCTTGTGGGACAGGGATACAGATACGCAGTATTTT. Full variable domain (outside the CDR3, taken from reference TRBV5-1 and TRBJ2-3): KAGVTQTPRYLIKTRGQQVTLSCSPISGHRSVSWYQQTPGQGLQFLFEYFSETQRNKGNFPGRFSGRQFSNSRSEMNVSTLELGDSALYLCASSLWDRDTDTQYFGPGTRLTVL.

In this sample, this clonotype turned up a few times. The chain has TRBV25-1 and TRBJ2-3; D not resolved. The germline V gene has CDR1 MGHDK and CDR2 SYGVNS. The V end lost 3 bases, the J end lost 4 bases, and 5 bases lay between the germline ends. CDR3 size: 12 residues. The CDR3 coding sequence is TGTGCCAGCAGTGAGGGATCAGATACGCAGTATTTT. It encodes CASSEGSDTQYF.

This clonotype was observed many times. This chain connects TRBV6-5 to TRBJ1-2; D not certain. V was clipped by 5 bases and J by 5 bases, with 18 bases between them. CDR1 MNHEY and CDR2 SVGAGI come from the germline V gene. The CDR3 is made up of 15 amino acids. The CDR3 region is CASSDTAVSSYGYTF. The CDR3 nucleotides read TGTGCCAGCAGTGATACAGCTGTATCATCATATGGCTACACCTTC.